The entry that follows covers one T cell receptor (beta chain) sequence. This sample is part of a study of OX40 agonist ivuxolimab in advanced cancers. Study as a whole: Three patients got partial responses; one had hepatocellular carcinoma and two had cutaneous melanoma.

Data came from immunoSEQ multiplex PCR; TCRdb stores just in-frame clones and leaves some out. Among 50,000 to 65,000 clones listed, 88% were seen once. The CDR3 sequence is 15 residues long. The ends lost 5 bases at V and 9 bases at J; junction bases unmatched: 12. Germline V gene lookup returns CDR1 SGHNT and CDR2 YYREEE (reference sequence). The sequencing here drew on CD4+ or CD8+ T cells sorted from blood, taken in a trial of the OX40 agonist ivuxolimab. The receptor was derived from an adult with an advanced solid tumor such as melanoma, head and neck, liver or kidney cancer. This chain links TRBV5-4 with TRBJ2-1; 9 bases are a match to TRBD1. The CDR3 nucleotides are TGTGCCAGCAGGCTAGAGGGGACAGGGATTGGTGAGCAGTTCTTC. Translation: CASRLEGTGIGEQFF.